This TCR beta chain originates from a study of cytomegalovirus exposure and HLA in healthy donors. General observations from the study: Later analysis suggested most CMV-associated TCR beta chains were HLA-restricted. About 87% or about 30% of the time was how often most TCR beta V segments were productive, according to an earlier analysis.

This clone was seen more than once but under ten times. Its matching antigen is unknown. The PCR contained 60 Vbeta and 13 Jbeta primers. TCRdb's copy holds only in-frame clones and misses some; the assay was immunoSEQ multiplex PCR. The sample yields 150,000 to 200,000 clones, 84% seen once. With V trimmed by 4 bases and J by 1 base, 5 bases remained unmatched. This CDR3 is 15 amino acids long. Germline CDR1 reads SGHRS; CDR2 reads YFSETQ. The receptor's source is a boy younger than 18 in good health and CMV-seronegative. Sequencing was carried out using PBMCs. This chain uses TRBV5-1 with TRBJ1-3; 7 bases line up with TRBD1. In DNA, the CDR3 is TGCGCCAGCAGCCAGGACAGGTATTCTGGAAACACCATATATTTT. Amino acid sequence: CASSQDRYSGNTIYF.